A single TCR beta chain is shown here with its context. Antigen specificity is unknown. This sample stems from a study of OX40 agonist ivuxolimab in advanced cancers. Data came from immunoSEQ multiplex PCR; TCRdb stores just in-frame clones and leaves some out. The sample carries 90,000 to 150,000 clones, over 75% recorded once. Overall study results and limits: At 0.1-3.0 mg/kg, partial responders had clonal expansion among the lowest observed.

The CDR3 totals 14 residues. Per germline, CDR1 SGHVS and CDR2 FNYEAQ. Losses at the gene ends were 3 bases for V and 2 bases for J; bases not matched to a gene: 2. The chain links TRBV7-6 to TRBJ1-1; TRBD1 agrees at 8 bases. This specimen was CD4+ or CD8+ T cells sorted from blood, taken in a trial of the OX40 agonist ivuxolimab. The origin of this receptor is an adult with an advanced solid tumor such as melanoma, head and neck, liver or kidney cancer. CDR3 bases: TGTGCCAGCAGCTTGGCAGGGGGCAACACTGAAGCTTTCTTT. Its translation is CASSLAGGNTEAFF.